Listed below are T cell receptor beta chains from one sample, sequenced in a study of blood T cell repertoires in COVID-19. The repertoire was sequenced with immunoSEQ multiplex PCR; TCRdb's copy has only in-frame clones and lacks some. Among roughly 250,000 clones listed, under 95% were seen once. Sequences were obtained from PBMCs or T cells enriched from blood (not recorded which). The receptors originated from a woman between 40 and 50 years old with acute COVID-19. The CDR3 runs from the conserved cysteine through the conserved F or W. Fields, in order: CDR3 DNA, CDR3 protein, D gene, V gene, CDR3 length, clone size, J gene. A D gene is named only where the DNA matches it firmly. Expanded clones are given a class, and other clones once, few, many or no size at all.

DNA: TGTGCCAGCAGCTTTGGCCAGGGGACTAGCGGGAGGGCCACGGAGACCCAGTACTTC; CDR3: CASSFGQGTSGRATETQYF; D: TRBD2; V: TRBV7-8; length: 19; size: NA; J: TRBJ2-5
DNA: TGCGCCAGCAGCTCTGGGACAGGGGCGGGGGAGACCCAGTACTTC; CDR3: CASSSGTGAGETQYF; D: TRBD1; V: TRBV5-1; length: 15; size: NA; J: TRBJ2-5
DNA: TGTGCCAGCAGCTTAGCTATGACAGGGAGTGAAAAACTGTTTTTT; CDR3: CASSLAMTGSEKLFF; D: TRBD1; V: TRBV7-9; length: 15; size: NA; J: TRBJ1-4
DNA: TGTGCCACCGGGACAGCTTACGCCAATCAGCCCCAGCATTTT; CDR3: CATGTAYANQPQHF; D: TRBD1; V: TRBV24-1; length: 14; size: NA; J: TRBJ1-5
DNA: TGTGCCAGCAGCTTAGACACGGGCTCCTACAATGAGCAGTTCTTC; CDR3: CASSLDTGSYNEQFF; D: NA; V: TRBV7-2; length: 15; size: NA; J: TRBJ2-1
DNA: TGCGCCAGCAGCGGACGGGGGGGAAGCAATTCACCCCTCCACTTT; CDR3: CASSGRGGSNSPLHF; D: NA; V: TRBV5-1; length: 15; size: NA; J: TRBJ1-6
DNA: TGTGCCAGCAGCTCCGGAGGGGTTGGTCGCAATCAGCCCCAGCATTTT; CDR3: CASSSGGVGRNQPQHF; D: NA; V: TRBV6-2/TRBV6-3; length: 16; size: NA; J: TRBJ1-5
DNA: TGCGCCAGCAGCCCGGCCATAAGCGGACAGGGCAGTGAGCAGTACTTC; CDR3: CASSPAISGQGSEQYF; D: TRBD1; V: TRBV5-1; length: 16; size: few; J: TRBJ2-7
DNA: TGTGCCAGTAGAGGGACAGGGGGAAGAAACACCATATATTTT; CDR3: CASRGTGGRNTIYF; D: TRBD1; V: TRBV19; length: 14; size: NA; J: TRBJ1-3
DNA: TGTGCCAGCAGCCGCGGACTGCACCCCCCCCCAAATGAGCAGTTCTTC; CDR3: CASSRGLHPPPNEQFF; D: NA; V: TRBV11-2; length: 16; size: NA; J: TRBJ2-1
DNA: TGTGCCAGCAGCCCACTAGGTTTTGGTGAGCAGTTCTTC; CDR3: CASSPLGFGEQFF; D: NA; V: TRBV7-9; length: 13; size: NA; J: TRBJ2-1
DNA: TGTGCCAGCAGCCACCATGGGGGGGACGGCCTAGCCAAAAACATTCAGTACTTC; CDR3: CASSHHGGDGLAKNIQYF; D: TRBD2; V: TRBV3-1/TRBV3-2; length: 18; size: NA; J: TRBJ2-4
DNA: TGTGCCAGCAGTGAGCTAGCGGGGGATTACAATGAGCAGTTCTTC; CDR3: CASSELAGDYNEQFF; D: TRBD2; V: TRBV6-4; length: 15; size: many; J: TRBJ2-1
DNA: TGTGCCAGTAGTCCGCCGACAGGCGGGAACACTGAAGCTTTCTTT; CDR3: CASSPPTGGNTEAFF; D: NA; V: TRBV19; length: 15; size: NA; J: TRBJ1-1
DNA: TGTGCCAGCAGTGGACGACTAGCGGGAGTCCAAAACATTCAGTACTTC; CDR3: CASSGRLAGVQNIQYF; D: TRBD2; V: TRBV6-1; length: 16; size: NA; J: TRBJ2-4
DNA: TGTGCCAGCAGTGAAGCGGGGACAGGTATATCCTACGAGCAGTACTTC; CDR3: CASSEAGTGISYEQYF; D: TRBD1; V: TRBV6-1; length: 16; size: NA; J: TRBJ2-7
DNA: TGTGCCAGCGGGGACAGGGTTAACTACGAGCAGTACTTC; CDR3: CASGDRVNYEQYF; D: TRBD1; V: TRBV5-6; length: 13; size: few; J: TRBJ2-7
DNA: TGTGCCAGCAGCCCGAGATTTGGAGGGGAATCTGAAGCTTTCTTT; CDR3: CASSPRFGGESEAFF; D: NA; V: TRBV4-2; length: 15; size: NA; J: TRBJ1-1
DNA: TGTGCCAGCAGTTACTCGGCAACCCAAGAGACCCAGTACTTC; CDR3: CASSYSATQETQYF; D: NA; V: TRBV6-5; length: 14; size: NA; J: TRBJ2-5
DNA: TGTGCCAGCAGCCGGGACAGGGTGAACACTGAAGCTTTCTTT; CDR3: CASSRDRVNTEAFF; D: TRBD1; V: TRBV18; length: 14; size: NA; J: TRBJ1-1
DNA: TGTGCCAGTAGTTGGCTAGCGGTCACCGGGGAGCTGTTTTTT; CDR3: CASSWLAVTGELFF; D: TRBD2; V: TRBV19; length: 14; size: NA; J: TRBJ2-2
DNA: TGCGCCAGCAGCCCCTCACATCAGGGCCTCACTGAAGCTTTCTTT; CDR3: CASSPSHQGLTEAFF; D: NA; V: TRBV4-1; length: 15; size: NA; J: TRBJ1-1
DNA: TGTGCCAGCAGCTCCGCACGGTCCTCTGGGGCCAACGTCCTGACTTTC; CDR3: CASSSARSSGANVLTF; D: NA; V: TRBV7-6; length: 16; size: NA; J: TRBJ2-6
DNA: TGTGCCAGCAGTAAGGGGGACTATGGCTACACCTTC; CDR3: CASSKGDYGYTF; D: NA; V: TRBV28; length: 12; size: NA; J: TRBJ1-2
DNA: TGTGCCAGCAGAGCCGGGCGGCTAGCGGGATACTACGAGCAGTACTTC; CDR3: CASRAGRLAGYYEQYF; D: TRBD2; V: TRBV2; length: 16; size: NA; J: TRBJ2-7
DNA: TGTGCCAGTAGTCCACCCTACTTTAGTCGGGGATACAATGAGCAGTTCTTC; CDR3: CASSPPYFSRGYNEQFF; D: NA; V: TRBV19; length: 17; size: few; J: TRBJ2-1
DNA: TGTGCCACCAGCAGAGATAGTGCTTACACCGGGGAGCTGTTTTTT; CDR3: CATSRDSAYTGELFF; D: NA; V: TRBV15; length: 15; size: NA; J: TRBJ2-2
DNA: TGTGCCACCAGTGATAGCCGCGGGGGCGCGGTTCGCAATCAGCCCCAGCATTTT; CDR3: CATSDSRGGAVRNQPQHF; D: NA; V: TRBV24-1; length: 18; size: NA; J: TRBJ1-5
DNA: TGTGCCACCAGCAGAGATCTTAAGAGTCTCGTCTACAATGAGCAGTTCTTC; CDR3: CATSRDLKSLVYNEQFF; D: NA; V: TRBV15; length: 17; size: NA; J: TRBJ2-1
DNA: TGCAGCGCAAGCCCGGGTCTTCTCGGGACTGAAGCTTTCTTT; CDR3: CSASPGLLGTEAFF; D: NA; V: TRBV29-1; length: 14; size: NA; J: TRBJ1-1
DNA: TGTGCCACCAGTGATCTTACTAGCGGAGGGGCCCTTAGCACAGATACGCAGTATTTT; CDR3: CATSDLTSGGALSTDTQYF; D: TRBD2; V: TRBV24-1; length: 19; size: NA; J: TRBJ2-3
DNA: TGTGCCAGCAGCCTACGGGGTGGGGAGCTGTTTTTT; CDR3: CASSLRGGELFF; D: NA; V: TRBV28; length: 12; size: once; J: TRBJ2-2
DNA: TGTGCCAGTAGTATCGGGTGGCAGGGAATTTATCAGCCCCAGCATTTT; CDR3: CASSIGWQGIYQPQHF; D: NA; V: TRBV19; length: 16; size: NA; J: TRBJ1-5
DNA: TGTGCCAGCAGTTACTTACAGACTAATGAAAAACTGTTTTTT; CDR3: CASSYLQTNEKLFF; D: NA; V: TRBV6-5; length: 14; size: NA; J: TRBJ1-4
DNA: TGTGCCAGCAGTGAGTCGACTAGCGGGACCCCCTACGAGCAGTACTTC; CDR3: CASSESTSGTPYEQYF; D: TRBD2; V: TRBV25-1; length: 16; size: NA; J: TRBJ2-7
DNA: TGCGCCAGCAGCTCCCCCGGGACAGGGAGTAGCGAGCAGTACTTC; CDR3: CASSSPGTGSSEQYF; D: TRBD1; V: TRBV5-1; length: 15; size: NA; J: TRBJ2-7
DNA: TGTGCCAGCTCACCTAACGCGGGAGCCCGCGGAGATACGCAGTATTTT; CDR3: CASSPNAGARGDTQYF; D: TRBD2; V: TRBV18; length: 16; size: NA; J: TRBJ2-3